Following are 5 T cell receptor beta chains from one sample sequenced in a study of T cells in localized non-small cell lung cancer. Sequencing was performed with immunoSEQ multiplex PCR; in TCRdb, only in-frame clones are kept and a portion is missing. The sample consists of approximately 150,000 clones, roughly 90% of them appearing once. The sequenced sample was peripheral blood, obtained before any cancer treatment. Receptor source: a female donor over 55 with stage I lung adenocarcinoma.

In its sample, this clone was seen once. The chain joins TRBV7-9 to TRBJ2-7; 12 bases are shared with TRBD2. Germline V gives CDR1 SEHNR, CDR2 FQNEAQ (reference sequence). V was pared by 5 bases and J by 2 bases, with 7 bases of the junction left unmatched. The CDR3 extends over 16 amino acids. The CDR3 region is CASSRGLAGETYEQYF. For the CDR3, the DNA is TGTGCCAGCAGCCGGGGACTAGCGGGTGAGACCTACGAGCAGTACTTC.

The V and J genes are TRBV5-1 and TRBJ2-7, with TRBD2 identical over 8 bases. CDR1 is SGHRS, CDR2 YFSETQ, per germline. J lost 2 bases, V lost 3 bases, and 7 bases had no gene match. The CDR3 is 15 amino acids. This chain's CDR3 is CASSWTTSGTYEQYF. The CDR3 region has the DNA TGCGCCAGCAGCTGGACCACTAGCGGCACCTACGAGCAGTACTTC.

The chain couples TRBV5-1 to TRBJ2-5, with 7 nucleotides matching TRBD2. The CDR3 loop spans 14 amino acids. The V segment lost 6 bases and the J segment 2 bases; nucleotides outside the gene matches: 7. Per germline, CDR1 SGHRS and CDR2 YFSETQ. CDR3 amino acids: CASTGGGSQETQYF. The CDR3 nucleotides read TGCGCCAGCACCGGCGGGGGTAGTCAAGAGACCCAGTACTTC.

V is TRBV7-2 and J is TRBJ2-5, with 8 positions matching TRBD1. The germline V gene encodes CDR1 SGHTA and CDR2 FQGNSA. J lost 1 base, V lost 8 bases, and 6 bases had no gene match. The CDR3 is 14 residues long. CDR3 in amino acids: CASGPGQAQETQYF. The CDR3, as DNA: TGTGCCAGCGGCCCGGGACAGGCCCAAGAGACCCAGTACTTC.

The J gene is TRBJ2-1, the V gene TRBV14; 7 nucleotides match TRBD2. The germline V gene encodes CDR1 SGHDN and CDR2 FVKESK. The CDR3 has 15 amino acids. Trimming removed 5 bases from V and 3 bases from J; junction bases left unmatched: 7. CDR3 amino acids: CASSVRDYSYNEQFF. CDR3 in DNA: TGTGCCAGCAGCGTCCGGGACTACAGCTACAATGAGCAGTTCTTC.